These 2 T cell receptor beta chains came from one sample sequenced in a study of cytomegalovirus exposure and HLA in healthy donors. The PCR was carried out with 60 Vbeta primers and 13 Jbeta primers. This table comes from immunoSEQ multiplex PCR, and its TCRdb copy is limited to in-frame clones, with some not included. The table lists some 140,000 clones, around 80% of them singletons. The sample was PBMCs. These receptors were taken from a man aged 35-49 years in good health and CMV-seropositive.

This chain uses TRBV7-3 with TRBJ1-1, with D tentatively TRBD1 (6 bases). Germline V gene lookup returns CDR1 SGHTA and CDR2 FQGTGA. The CDR3 loop spans 16 amino acids. With 7 bases removed from V and 0 bases from J, the gap between germline ends came to 18 bases. This CDR3 reads CASTVLGGPVNTEAFF. CDR3 sequence (DNA): TGTGCCAGCACCGTCCTGGGGGGGCCCGTGAACACTGAAGCTTTCTTT.

This sequence joins TRBV6-1 and TRBJ1-4; D is ambiguous. V dropped 2 bases and J dropped 5 bases, with 12 bases sitting between them. CDR1 MNHNS and CDR2 SASEGT come from the germline V gene. This CDR3 spans 15 amino acids. CDR3 DNA: TGTGCCAGCAGTGAAACGGGGTCATCAAATGAAAAACTGTTTTTT. Translating it yields CASSETGSSNEKLFF.